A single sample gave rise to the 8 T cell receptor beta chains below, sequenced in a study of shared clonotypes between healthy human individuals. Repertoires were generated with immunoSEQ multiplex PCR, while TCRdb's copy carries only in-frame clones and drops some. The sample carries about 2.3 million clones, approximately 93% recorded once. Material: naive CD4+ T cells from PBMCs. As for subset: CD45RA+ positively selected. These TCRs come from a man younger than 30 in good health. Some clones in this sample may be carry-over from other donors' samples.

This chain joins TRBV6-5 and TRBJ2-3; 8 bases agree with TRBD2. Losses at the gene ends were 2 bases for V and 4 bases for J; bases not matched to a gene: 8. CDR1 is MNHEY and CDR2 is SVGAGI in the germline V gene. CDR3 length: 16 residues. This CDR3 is CASSYRVSGSPDTQYF. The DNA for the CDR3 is TGTGCCAGCAGTTACCGAGTAAGCGGGAGCCCAGATACGCAGTATTTT.

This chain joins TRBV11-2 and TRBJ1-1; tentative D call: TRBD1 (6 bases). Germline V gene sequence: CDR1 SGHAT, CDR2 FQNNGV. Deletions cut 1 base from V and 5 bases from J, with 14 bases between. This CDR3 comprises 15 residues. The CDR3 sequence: CASSLVGAIGTEAFF. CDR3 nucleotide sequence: TGTGCCAGCAGCTTAGTGGGGGCTATAGGTACTGAAGCTTTCTTT. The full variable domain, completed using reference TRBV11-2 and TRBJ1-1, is EAGVAQSPRYKIIEKRQSVAFWCNPISGHATLYWYQQILGQGPKLLIQFQNNGVVDDSQLPKDRFSAERLKGVDSTLKIQPAKLEDSAVYLCASSLVGAIGTEAFFGQGTRLTVV.

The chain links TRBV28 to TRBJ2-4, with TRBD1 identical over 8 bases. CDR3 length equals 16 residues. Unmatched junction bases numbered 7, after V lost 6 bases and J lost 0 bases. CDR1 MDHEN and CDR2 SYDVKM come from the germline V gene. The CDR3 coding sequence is TGTGCCAGCAGCACCCCAGGGGGCCTAGCCAAAAACATTCAGTACTTC. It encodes CASSTPGGLAKNIQYF.

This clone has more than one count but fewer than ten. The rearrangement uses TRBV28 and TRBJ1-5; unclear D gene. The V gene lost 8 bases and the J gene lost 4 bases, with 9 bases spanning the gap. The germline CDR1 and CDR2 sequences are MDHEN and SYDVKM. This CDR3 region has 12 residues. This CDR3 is CASFAENQPQHF. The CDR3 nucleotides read TGTGCCAGCTTTGCAGAGAATCAGCCCCAGCATTTT.

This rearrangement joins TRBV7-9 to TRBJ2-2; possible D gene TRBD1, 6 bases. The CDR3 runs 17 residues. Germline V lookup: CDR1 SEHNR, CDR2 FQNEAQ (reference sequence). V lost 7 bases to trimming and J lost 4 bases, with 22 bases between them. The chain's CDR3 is CASTPGVRATTTGELFF. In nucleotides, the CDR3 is TGTGCCAGCACCCCAGGGGTCAGGGCCACGACCACCGGGGAGCTGTTTTTT. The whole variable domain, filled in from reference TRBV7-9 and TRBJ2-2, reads DTGVSQNPRHKITKRGQNVTFRCDPISEHNRLYWYRQTLGQGPEFLTYFQNEAQLEKSRLLSDRFSAERPKGSFSTLEIQRTEQGDSAMYLCASTPGVRATTTGELFFGEGSRLTVL.

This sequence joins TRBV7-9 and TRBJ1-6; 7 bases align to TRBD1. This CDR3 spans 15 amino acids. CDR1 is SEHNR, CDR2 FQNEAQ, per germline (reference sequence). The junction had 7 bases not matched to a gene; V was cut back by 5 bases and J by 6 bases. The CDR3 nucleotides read TGTGCCAGCAGCCGACAGGGTAACCTTAATTCACCCCTCCACTTT. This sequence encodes CASSRQGNLNSPLHF.

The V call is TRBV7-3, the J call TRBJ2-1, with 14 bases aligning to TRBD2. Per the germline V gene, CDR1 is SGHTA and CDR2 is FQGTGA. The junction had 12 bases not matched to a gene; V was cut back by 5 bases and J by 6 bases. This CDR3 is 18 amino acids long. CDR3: CASSTPGTSGSFLNEQFF. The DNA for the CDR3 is TGTGCCAGCAGCACCCCCGGGACTAGCGGGAGTTTTCTCAATGAGCAGTTCTTC.

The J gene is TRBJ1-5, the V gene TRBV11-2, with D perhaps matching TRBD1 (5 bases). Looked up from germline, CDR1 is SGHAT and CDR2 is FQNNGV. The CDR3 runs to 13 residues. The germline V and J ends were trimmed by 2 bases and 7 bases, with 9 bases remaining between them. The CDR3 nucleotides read TGTGCCAGCAGCTTACAGGGAGAACAGCCCCAGCATTTT. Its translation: CASSLQGEQPQHF. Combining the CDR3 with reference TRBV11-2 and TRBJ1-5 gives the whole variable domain EAGVAQSPRYKIIEKRQSVAFWCNPISGHATLYWYQQILGQGPKLLIQFQNNGVVDDSQLPKDRFSAERLKGVDSTLKIQPAKLEDSAVYLCASSLQGEQPQHFGDGTRLSIL.